The rows below give T cell receptor beta chains drawn from one sample of a study of blood T cell repertoires in COVID-19. Only in-frame clones appear in the TCRdb table, and some are missing; sequencing was by immunoSEQ multiplex PCR. The sample has 250,000 or so clones, 82% seen once; the top ten hold roughly 3.3%. Source material: peripheral blood. The receptors were gathered from a woman aged 18-35 years with acute or convalescent COVID-19. The CDR3 runs from the conserved cysteine through the conserved F or W. The D gene is left open where the match is weak. Clone size is given for some rows only: seen once, a few or many times, or a class if the clone is expanded.

TRBJ2-5,NA,TRBV6-5,NA,CASMRSLRETQYF,TGTGCCAGCATGAGGAGTCTTCGAGAGACCCAGTACTTC
TRBJ2-5,NA,TRBV24-1,TRBD2,CATSERLAGETQYF,TGTGCCACCAGTGAGAGGCTAGCGGGGGAGACCCAGTACTTC
TRBJ2-7,NA,TRBV27,TRBD2,CASSFKRESYEQYF,TGTGCCAGCAGTTTCAAGCGGGAGTCCTACGAGCAGTACTTC
TRBJ2-3,NA,TRBV6-5,NA,CASSYTGVSTDTQYF,TGTGCCAGCAGTTATACGGGAGTGAGCACAGATACGCAGTATTTT
TRBJ2-2,NA,TRBV7-9,NA,CASSLAWGWETGFTGELFF,TGTGCCAGCAGCTTAGCGTGGGGATGGGAGACCGGATTCACCGGGGAGCTGTTTTTT
TRBJ2-2,NA,TRBV7-9,NA,CASSFEGVGTGELFF,TGTGCCAGCAGCTTCGAGGGAGTTGGCACCGGGGAGCTGTTTTTT
TRBJ2-3,once,TRBV10-1,TRBD1,CASSLTTGLGDTQYF,TGCGCCAGCAGTCTCACGACAGGGTTAGGAGATACGCAGTATTTT
TRBJ2-1,NA,TRBV25-1,TRBD2,CASSSHGLAGPMDEQFF,TGTGCCAGCAGTAGCCATGGACTAGCGGGACCTATGGATGAGCAGTTCTTC
TRBJ2-7,once,TRBV9,NA,CASSLRSLGGEQYF,TGTGCCAGCAGCCTCCGGTCCCTTGGTGGCGAGCAGTACTTC
TRBJ1-1,NA,TRBV5-4,TRBD1,CASSPDRGLNTEAFF,TGTGCCAGCAGCCCGGACAGGGGGCTGAACACTGAAGCTTTCTTT
TRBJ2-7,NA,TRBV28,NA,CASTGVLYEQYF,TGTGCCAGCACGGGGGTCCTCTACGAGCAGTACTTC
TRBJ2-7,NA,TRBV4-1,TRBD2,CASSPDSGAYEQYF,TGCGCCAGCAGCCCGGATAGCGGGGCCTACGAGCAGTACTTC
TRBJ1-2,NA,TRBV6-5,NA,CASSQDTGGGYTF,TGTGCCAGCAGCCAAGACACGGGAGGGGGCTACACCTTC
TRBJ1-2,NA,TRBV3-1/TRBV3-2,NA,CASSQDWGRNYGYTF,TGTGCCAGCAGCCAAGATTGGGGCAGGAACTATGGCTACACCTTC
TRBJ1-5,NA,TRBV7-2,NA,CASSLGVNQPQHF,TGTGCCAGCAGCTTAGGAGTCAATCAGCCCCAGCATTTT
TRBJ1-5,few,TRBV7-8,NA,CASSLLGRVNQPQHF,TGTGCCAGCAGCTTATTAGGCAGGGTAAATCAGCCCCAGCATTTT
TRBJ2-3,once,TRBV5-4,TRBD2,CASSSRGLAGGSDTQYF,TGTGCCAGCAGCTCGAGGGGACTAGCGGGAGGGTCAGATACGCAGTATTTT
TRBJ1-3,NA,TRBV28,TRBD1,CASSSGQGFSSGNTIYF,TGTGCCAGCAGTTCGGGACAGGGTTTCAGCTCTGGAAACACCATATATTTT
TRBJ2-3,NA,TRBV28,TRBD2,CASSLSGLAGEPDTQYF,TGTGCCAGCAGTTTGTCTGGACTAGCGGGAGAGCCAGATACGCAGTATTTT
TRBJ1-1,few,TRBV6-5,NA,CASSYSGRPADEAFF,TGTGCCAGCAGTTACTCTGGCCGCCCCGCCGATGAAGCTTTCTTT
TRBJ2-7,NA,TRBV24-1,TRBD1,CATSDPDRGHEQYF,TGTGCCACCAGTGACCCAGACAGGGGCCACGAGCAGTACTTC
TRBJ2-4,NA,TRBV5-1,TRBD2,CASSSGTSGSGNIQYF,TGCGCCAGCAGCTCCGGGACTAGCGGGAGTGGAAACATTCAGTACTTC
TRBJ2-7,NA,TRBV5-4,NA,CASRTNRDEQYF,TGTGCCAGCAGGACTAACAGGGACGAGCAGTACTTC
TRBJ1-2,few,TRBV29-1,NA,CSVALGADLYGYTF,TGCAGCGTTGCCTTGGGGGCAGACCTTTATGGCTACACCTTC
TRBJ1-2,NA,TRBV28,NA,CASSLLLRSAGRGYTF,TGTGCCAGCAGTTTATTGCTTCGATCGGCGGGGAGAGGCTACACCTTC
TRBJ2-7,NA,TRBV7-8,NA,CASSLFDGGRGEQYF,TGTGCCAGCAGCTTATTCGACGGGGGACGAGGCGAGCAGTACTTC
TRBJ2-7,NA,TRBV3-1/TRBV3-2,NA,CASSPGYEQYF,TGTGCCAGCAGCCCCGGCTACGAGCAGTACTTC
TRBJ2-7,NA,TRBV6-5,TRBD1,CASSLGTGDAEQYF,TGTGCCAGCAGCCTTGGGACAGGGGACGCCGAGCAGTACTTC
TRBJ2-1,few,TRBV6-5,NA,CASRKGVFNEQFF,TGTGCCAGCAGGAAAGGGGTTTTCAATGAGCAGTTCTTC
TRBJ1-6,NA,TRBV6-5,NA,CASSYGPTGNSPLHF,TGTGCCAGCAGTTACGGCCCGACAGGCAATTCACCCCTCCACTTT
TRBJ2-3,many,TRBV15,NA,CATSRDSGSTDTQYF,TGTGCCACCAGCAGAGATAGCGGCAGCACAGATACGCAGTATTTT
TRBJ2-7,NA,TRBV6-5,NA,CASSWGRVNYEQYF,TGTGCCAGCAGTTGGGGCAGGGTAAACTACGAGCAGTACTTC
TRBJ1-2,NA,TRBV7-9,TRBD1,CASSLGTGGGRGYGYTF,TGTGCCAGCAGCCTCGGGACAGGGGGAGGCAGGGGCTATGGCTACACCTTC
TRBJ2-2,NA,TRBV14,TRBD1,CASSHRTGPGELFF,TGTGCCAGCAGCCACCGGACAGGACCCGGGGAGCTGTTTTTT
TRBJ2-3,NA,TRBV7-2,TRBD2,CASSLKGTRPSDTQYF,TGTGCCAGCAGCTTAAAGGGGACTAGACCCTCAGATACGCAGTATTTT
TRBJ1-2,NA,TRBV6-6,NA,CASRTDRFNYGYTF,TGTGCCAGCAGAACGGACAGATTTAACTATGGCTACACCTTC
TRBJ1-5,few,TRBV18,NA,CASSTGESQPQHF,TGTGCCAGCTCAACGGGTGAGAGTCAGCCCCAGCATTTT
TRBJ1-2,NA,TRBV2,NA,CASNLQAFSYGYTF,TGTGCCAGCAACCTACAGGCTTTTAGCTATGGCTACACCTTC
TRBJ2-1,NA,TRBV9,NA,CASSTRAPPGEQFF,TGTGCCAGCAGCACCCGAGCCCCGCCGGGTGAGCAGTTCTTC
TRBJ2-1,NA,TRBV11-2,TRBD2,CASSPYGLADYNEQFF,TGTGCCAGCAGCCCGTACGGACTAGCGGACTACAATGAGCAGTTCTTC
TRBJ2-2,NA,TRBV4-3,NA,CASSQADLGGELFF,TGCGCCAGCAGCCAAGCCGACTTGGGCGGGGAGCTGTTTTTT
TRBJ1-2,NA,TRBV5-6,TRBD1,CASSTGDSALRYTF,TGTGCCAGCAGCACGGGGGACAGTGCCCTTCGGTACACCTTC
TRBJ2-5,NA,TRBV3-1/TRBV3-2,NA,CASSQVPQGQETQYF,TGTGCCAGCAGCCAAGTCCCCCAGGGACAAGAGACCCAGTACTTC
TRBJ2-7,few,TRBV11-2,TRBD2,CASKPGTSGAYEQYF,TGTGCCAGCAAACCCGGGACTAGCGGGGCGTACGAGCAGTACTTC
TRBJ2-3,NA,TRBV28,TRBD1,CASRGQGAHTQYF,TGTGCCAGCCGGGGACAGGGGGCGCATACGCAGTATTTT
TRBJ1-6,NA,TRBV19,NA,CASRGRAQSTSLHF,TGTGCCAGTAGAGGCAGGGCCCAGTCTACATCCCTCCACTTT